Below, 27 T cell receptor beta chains from the same sample are listed, as sequenced in a study of CD8+ T cells in alopecia areata (dated by TCRdb to the late 2010s). Library method: the immunoSEQ multiplex PCR assay. RNA was extracted from all samples and reverse transcribed into cDNA, which served as template for TCR sequencing. Sourced from immuneACCESS, this table was stored by TCRdb with only in-frame sequences that have V and J called. A share of the clones is absent; for the studies checked, an unresolved V gene accounts for under half, and the remainder has no known explanation. The table for this sample lists 200,000 to 250,000 clones; 64% of them were counted only once. Around 4.3% of the sample belongs to the ten largest clones. Explained via the paper, the time point label denotes: around 4 weeks on oral tofacitinib. In the paper's terms, the treatment or condition label means: oral pan-JAK inhibitor, 5-10 mg twice daily.

The specimen was CD4+ T cells sorted from blood, collected at week 4, from a patient treated with tofacitinib. The receptors were gathered from a human donor with alopecia areata.

The chain couples TRBV29-1 to TRBJ2-7; a possible D gene is TRBD1 (6 bases). The V gene lost 4 bases and the J gene lost 7 bases, with 14 bases spanning the gap. The CDR3 consists of 12 residues. Germline assignment: CDR1 SQVTM and CDR2 ANQGSEA. DNA of the CDR3: TGCAGCGTTGTGCAGGGGCGGCGGGAGCAGTACTTC. This codes for CSVVQGRREQYF.

The chain uses TRBV11-2 and TRBJ2-7; 8 nucleotides line up with TRBD2. Germline CDR1 reads SGHAT; CDR2 reads FQNNGV. V dropped 2 bases and J dropped 4; count of bases not matched to a gene: 7. This CDR3 is built from 15 residues. The CDR3 DNA follows: TGTGCCAGCAGCTTATCCCCCGGGGGGGTATACGAGCAGTACTTC. This sequence encodes CASSLSPGGVYEQYF.

The CDR3 nucleotides read TGTGCCAGCAATCCGACAGGGGGCTGGCTCCACTTT. Its translation: CASNPTGGWLHF. V usage is TRBV6-5 and J usage is TRBJ1-6; 10 nucleotides align to TRBD1. Looked up from germline, CDR1 is MNHEY and CDR2 is SVGAGI. V shed 7 bases, J shed 16 bases, and the junction held 7 bases outside the gene matches. The CDR3 is made up of 12 amino acids.

The CDR3 nucleotides read TGTGCCAGCAGCCCAATCGGGGGGTGGTCCTACAATGAGCAGTTCTTC. Protein product: CASSPIGGWSYNEQFF. The gene calls are TRBV14 and TRBJ2-1, with TRBD2 identical over 7 bases. V gave up 4 bases and J gave up 1 base; unmatched junction bases: 7. The germline V gene has CDR1 SGHDN and CDR2 FVKESK. The CDR3 runs 16 residues.

This clone showed up just once. This chain links TRBV4-2 with TRBJ2-6; 9 nucleotides agree with TRBD1. Trimming at V came to 4 bases and at J to 8 bases, leaving 3 bases not matched to a gene. Germline V lookup: CDR1 LGHNA, CDR2 YNFKEQ. This CDR3 contains 14 residues. CDR3 DNA: TGTGCCAGCAGCCCGGGACAGGGACCCAACGTCCTGACTTTC. Protein product: CASSPGQGPNVLTF.

This chain's CDR3 is CASSLEGTYNSPLHF. In DNA form, the CDR3 reads TGTGCCAGCAGCTTAGAGGGGACCTATAATTCACCCCTCCACTTT. The chain recombines TRBV7-8 with TRBJ1-6, with a tentative D call TRBD1 (5 bases). Germline CDR1 SGHVS, CDR2 FQNEAQ. This CDR3 has 15 amino acids. The V and J ends lost 1 base and 2 bases respectively, with 6 bases between them.

The chain has TRBV30 and TRBJ2-1, with 7 bases that match TRBD2. Germline CDR1 reads GTSNPN; CDR2 reads SVGIG (reference sequence). This CDR3 has 14 amino acids. With V trimmed by 6 bases and J by 1 base, 6 bases remained unmatched. CDR3 coding DNA: TGTGCCTGCAAACCGGGACTATCCTACAATGAGCAGTTCTTC. It is translated as CACKPGLSYNEQFF.

The table lists this clone with a count of one. The chain recombines TRBV27 with TRBJ1-5; TRBD1 matches at 8 bases. Trimming at V came to 6 bases and at J to 5 bases, leaving 3 bases not matched to a gene. CDR3 length equals 13 residues. Germline lookup yields CDR1 MNHEY and CDR2 SMNVEV (reference sequence). CDR3 nucleotide sequence: TGTGCCAGCAGGAGGGGACAGGATCAGCCCCAGCATTTT. This gives the protein CASRRGQDQPQHF.

V is TRBV4-3 and J is TRBJ1-2; D unclear. The ends were cut back, 0 bases at V and 6 bases at J, with 8 bases in the middle. CDR1 is LGHNA and CDR2 is YSLEER in the germline V gene. The CDR3 covers 13 residues. CDR3 coding DNA: TGCGCCAGCAGCCAAGATCACCGGGATGGCTACACCTTC. Translation gives CASSQDHRDGYTF.

The V and J genes are TRBV5-1 and TRBJ1-5; D is possibly TRBD1 (5 bases). Between the trimmed V and J ends, which lost 0 bases and 3 bases, there was a span of 7 bases. CDR1 is SGHRS and CDR2 is YFSETQ in the germline V gene. This CDR3 is 14 amino acids long. For the CDR3, the DNA is TGCGCCAGCAGCTTGGGGACACCCAATCAGCCCCAGCATTTT. It is translated as CASSLGTPNQPQHF.

This clone was observed a single time. V is TRBV2 and J is TRBJ1-5; 8 nucleotides line up with TRBD1. V lost 6 bases to trimming and J lost 2 bases; unmatched junction nucleotides: 6. The germline V gene encodes CDR1 SNHLY and CDR2 FYNNEI. The CDR3 is 15 amino acids. The CDR3 DNA sequence: TGTGCCAGCAGCGGGCCAGGGGGCGGCAATCAGCCCCAGCATTTT. It yields the protein CASSGPGGGNQPQHF.

This clone came up a few times. As DNA, the CDR3 is TGTGCCTTACCCGGGACAGGGGTGACTGAAGCTTTCTTT. Protein product: CALPGTGVTEAFF. This chain joins TRBV30 and TRBJ1-1; 10 positions agree with TRBD1. V shed 7 bases and J 5 bases; nucleotides not matched to a gene: 7. CDR1 and CDR2 (germline): GTSNPN, SVGIG (reference sequence). The CDR3 loop spans 13 amino acids.

V usage is TRBV7-9 and J usage is TRBJ2-7; D gene unclear. Trimming stripped 1 base from V and 5 bases from J, with 9 bases between. Germline values: CDR1 SEHNR, CDR2 FQNEAQ (reference sequence). This CDR3 region has 13 residues. The CDR3 DNA reads TGTGCCAGCAGCTTAGGGGTCTCGGACGAGCAGTACTTC. This codes for CASSLGVSDEQYF.

This clone was observed a handful of times. The CDR3 is CASSSGQTQETQYF. The CDR3 DNA sequence: TGCGCCAGCAGCTCTGGACAGACCCAAGAGACCCAGTACTTC. V and J are TRBV5-1 and TRBJ2-5; tentative D call: TRBD1 (6 bases). The CDR3 covers 14 residues. Trimming pared 3 bases from V and 1 base from J, leaving 10 bases between. Germline lookup yields CDR1 SGHRS and CDR2 YFSETQ.

The V call is TRBV19, the J call TRBJ2-2; 9 bases match TRBD2. The CDR3 extends over 14 amino acids. CDR1 is LNHDA and CDR2 is SQIVND in the germline V gene (reference sequence). With V trimmed by 7 bases and J by 5 bases, 5 bases remained unmatched. The CDR3 protein is CASTPGLATGELFF. The CDR3 DNA reads TGTGCCAGTACCCCGGGACTAGCAACCGGGGAGCTGTTTTTT.

The table lists this clone with a few counts. The chain uses TRBV14 and TRBJ2-3; the match to TRBD2 covers 9 bases. The CDR3 loop spans 13 amino acids. V shed 1 base, J shed 11 bases, and the junction held 4 bases outside the gene matches. Per the germline V gene, CDR1 is SGHDN and CDR2 is FVKESK. The CDR3 here is CASSQGRLAEQYF. The DNA of the CDR3 is TGTGCCAGCAGCCAAGGCCGACTAGCGGAGCAGTATTTT.

The chain is built from TRBV9 and TRBJ2-7; D is uncertain. Between the trimmed V and J ends, which lost 3 bases and 2 bases, there was a span of 15 bases. The CDR3 spans 15 residues. The germline V gene has CDR1 SGDLS and CDR2 YYNGEE. The chain's CDR3 is CASSASLGPAYEQYF. The CDR3 nucleotides read TGTGCCAGCAGCGCGTCCCTCGGGCCTGCCTACGAGCAGTACTTC.

The rearrangement links TRBV5-1 to TRBJ1-1; D gene ambiguous. The germline V gene encodes CDR1 SGHRS and CDR2 YFSETQ. Trimming took off 2 bases at V and 5 bases at J, with 10 bases between the two ends. CDR3 length: 13 residues. CDR3: CASSFGPKTEAFF. The CDR3 nucleotides are TGCGCCAGCAGCTTCGGCCCCAAAACTGAAGCTTTCTTT.

This sequence joins TRBV6-5 and TRBJ2-7; D remains unclear. Germline CDR1 reads MNHEY; CDR2 reads SVGAGI. V was cut by 6 bases and J by 3 bases, with 6 bases left in between. The CDR3 has 11 residues. CDR3 loop: CASRGFYEQYF. The DNA of the CDR3 is TGTGCCAGCAGGGGGTTCTACGAGCAGTACTTC.

Here the CDR3 DNA reads TGTGCCAGCAGCTTAGAGGGCCTAGGAGAGACCCAGTACTTC. It codes for CASSLEGLGETQYF. The chain employs TRBV7-2 and TRBJ2-5; D remains unclear. The CDR3 is 14 amino acids. Germline V gene data show CDR1 as SGHTA and CDR2 as FQGNSA. V was clipped by 1 base and J by 4 bases, with 10 bases between them.

V usage is TRBV25-1 and J usage is TRBJ2-5, with TRBD1 identical over 12 bases. V trimming: 4 bases; J trimming: 5 bases; junction bases outside the gene matches: 8. CDR1 MGHDK and CDR2 SYGVNS come from the germline V gene. CDR3 length equals 16 residues. CDR3 nucleotides: TGTGCCAGCAGTGTTATCGGGACAGGGGGCAGGGAGACCCAGTACTTC. This translates into CASSVIGTGGRETQYF.

The rearrangement links TRBV2 to TRBJ1-2, with D uncertain. V was clipped by 2 bases and J by 8 bases, with 9 bases between them. The germline CDR1 and CDR2 sequences are SNHLY and FYNNEI. The CDR3 is 12 residues long. CDR3 protein: CASSERGWGYTF. The DNA for the CDR3 is TGTGCCAGCAGTGAACGGGGTTGGGGCTACACCTTC.

This clone has just one count. This sequence joins TRBV29-1 and TRBJ2-3; D not certain. This CDR3 comprises 10 residues. Germline assignment: CDR1 SQVTM and CDR2 ANQGSEA. V gave up 4 bases and J gave up 6 bases, with 5 bases separating them. The chain's CDR3 is CSVVRDTQYF. CDR3 DNA sequence: TGCAGCGTTGTTAGGGATACGCAGTATTTT.

This chain links TRBV30 with TRBJ2-2; 7 bases agree with TRBD1. Germline trimming cut 5 bases from V and 1 base from J; bases unmatched to any gene: 4. The CDR3 has 14 amino acids. The germline CDR1 and CDR2 sequences are GTSNPN and SVGIG (reference sequence). DNA of the CDR3: TGTGCCTGGCCCCGGGACAGGAACACCGGGGAGCTGTTTTTT. Translating gives CAWPRDRNTGELFF. Drawing the rest from reference TRBV30 and TRBJ2-2, the complete variable domain is SQTIHQWPATLVQPVGSPLSLECTVEGTSNPNLYWYRQAAGRGLQLLFYSVGIGQISSEVPQNLSASRPQDRQFILSSKKLLLSDSGFYLCAWPRDRNTGELFFGEGSRLTVL.

The CDR3 loop reads CASSNGINDQPQHF. CDR3 coding DNA: TGTGCCAGCAGTAACGGGATCAATGATCAGCCCCAGCATTTT. The V gene is TRBV2, the J gene TRBJ1-5; D not resolved. This CDR3 region has 14 residues. Per germline, CDR1 SNHLY and CDR2 FYNNEI. V lost 5 bases to trimming and J lost 5 bases, with 13 bases between them.

The DNA of the CDR3 is TGTGCCAGCAGTGAAGCACCCGGGACTAGCAGGGTGACCCAGTACTTC. This translates into CASSEAPGTSRVTQYF. The rearrangement joins TRBV2 to TRBJ2-5; 9 positions match TRBD2. CDR1 is SNHLY, CDR2 FYNNEI, per germline. The CDR3 length is 16 residues. Unmatched junction bases numbered 9, after V lost 0 bases and J lost 7 bases.

DNA of the CDR3: TGCAGCGTTGAAGATCGGGGGCCACTAGCGGGGGTCACAGATACGCAGTATTTT. Translating it yields CSVEDRGPLAGVTDTQYF. V usage is TRBV29-1 and J usage is TRBJ2-3, with 11 bases matching TRBD2. The CDR3 loop spans 18 amino acids. Germline V gene lookup returns CDR1 SQVTM and CDR2 ANQGSEA. Germline trimming cut 0 bases from V and 2 bases from J; bases unmatched to any gene: 10.